This TCR beta chain was observed in a study of cytomegalovirus exposure and HLA in healthy donors. A remark on this clone: Its antigen remains unidentified.

Study-wide results and limits: The listing of 150 to 200 TCR beta chains classed them as cytomegalovirus-associated.

J lost 2 bases, V lost 0 bases, and 7 bases had no gene match. CDR1 is LGHNA, CDR2 YSLEER, per germline. The CDR3 is 18 amino acids. The data were produced by immunoSEQ multiplex PCR, yet TCRdb's version contains in-frame clones alone and is incomplete. The data hold around 90,000 clones, with roughly 84% observed a single time. This sequence was found in a woman aged 18-29 years in good health and CMV-seropositive. The source material was PBMCs. This rearrangement joins TRBV4-3 to TRBJ2-2; TRBD1 matches at 9 bases. CDR3 sequence (DNA): TGCGCCAGCAGCCAAGAGGGGACAGGGTGGGGAAACACCGGGGAGCTGTTTTTT. Translated: CASSQEGTGWGNTGELFF.